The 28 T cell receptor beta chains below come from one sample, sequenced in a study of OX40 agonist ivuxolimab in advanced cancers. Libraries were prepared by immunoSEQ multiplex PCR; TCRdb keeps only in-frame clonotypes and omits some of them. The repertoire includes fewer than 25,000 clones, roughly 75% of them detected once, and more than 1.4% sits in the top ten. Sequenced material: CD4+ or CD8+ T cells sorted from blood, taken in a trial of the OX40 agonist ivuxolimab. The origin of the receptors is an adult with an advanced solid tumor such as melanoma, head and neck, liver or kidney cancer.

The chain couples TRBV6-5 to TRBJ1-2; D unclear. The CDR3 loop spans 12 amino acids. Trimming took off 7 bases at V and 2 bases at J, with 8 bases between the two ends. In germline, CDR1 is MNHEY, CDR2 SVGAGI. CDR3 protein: CASKGLNYGYTF. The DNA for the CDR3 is TGTGCCAGCAAAGGACTGAACTATGGCTACACCTTC.

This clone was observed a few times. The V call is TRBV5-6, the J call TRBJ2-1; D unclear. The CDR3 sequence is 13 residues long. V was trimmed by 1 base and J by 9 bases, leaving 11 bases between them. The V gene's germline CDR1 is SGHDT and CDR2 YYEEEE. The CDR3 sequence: CASSLRGDREQFF. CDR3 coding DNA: TGTGCCAGCAGCTTGCGTGGAGACCGTGAGCAGTTCTTC.

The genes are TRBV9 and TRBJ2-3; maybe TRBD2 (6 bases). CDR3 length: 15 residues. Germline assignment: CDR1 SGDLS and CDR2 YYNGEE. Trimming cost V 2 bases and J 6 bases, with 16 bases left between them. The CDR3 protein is CASSVSGHGGDTQYF. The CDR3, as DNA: TGTGCCAGCAGCGTCTCCGGACATGGAGGGGATACGCAGTATTTT.

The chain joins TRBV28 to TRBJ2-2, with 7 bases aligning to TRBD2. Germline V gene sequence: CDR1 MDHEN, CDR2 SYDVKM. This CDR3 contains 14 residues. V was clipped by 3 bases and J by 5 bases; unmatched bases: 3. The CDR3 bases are TGTGCCAGCAGTTTTACTAGCGATACCGGGGAGCTGTTTTTT. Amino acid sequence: CASSFTSDTGELFF. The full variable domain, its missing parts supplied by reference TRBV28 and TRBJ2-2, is DVKVTQSSRYLVKRTGEKVFLECVQDMDHENMFWYRQDPGLGLRLIYFSYDVKMKEKGDIPEGYSVSREKKERFSLILESASTNQTSMYLCASSFTSDTGELFFGEGSRLTVL.

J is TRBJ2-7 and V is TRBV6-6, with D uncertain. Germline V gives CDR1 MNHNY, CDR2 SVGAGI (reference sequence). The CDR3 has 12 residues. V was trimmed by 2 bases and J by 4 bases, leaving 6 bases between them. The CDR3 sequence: CASSYAEYEQYF. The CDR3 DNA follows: TGTGCCAGCAGTTACGCCGAGTACGAGCAGTACTTC.

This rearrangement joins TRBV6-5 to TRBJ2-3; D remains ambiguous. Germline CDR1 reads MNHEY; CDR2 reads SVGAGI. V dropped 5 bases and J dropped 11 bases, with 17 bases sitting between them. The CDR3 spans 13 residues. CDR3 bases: TGTGCCAGCAGTCGCTCATCCATAGAGGAGCAGTATTTT. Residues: CASSRSSIEEQYF.

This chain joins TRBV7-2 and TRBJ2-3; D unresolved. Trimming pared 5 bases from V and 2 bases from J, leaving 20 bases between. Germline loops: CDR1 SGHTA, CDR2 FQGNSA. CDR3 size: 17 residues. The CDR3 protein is CASSTSWPSDVTDTQYF. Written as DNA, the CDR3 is TGTGCCAGCAGCACAAGCTGGCCCAGCGATGTCACAGATACGCAGTATTTT.

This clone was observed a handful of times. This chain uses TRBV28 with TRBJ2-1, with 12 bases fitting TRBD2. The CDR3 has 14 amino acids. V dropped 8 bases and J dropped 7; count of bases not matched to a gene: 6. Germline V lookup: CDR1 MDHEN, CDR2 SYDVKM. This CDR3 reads CASASSGRENEQFF. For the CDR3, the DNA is TGTGCCAGCGCCTCTAGCGGGAGGGAGAATGAGCAGTTCTTC.

The CDR3 region is CASSPGGTTGELFF. CDR3 coding DNA: TGCGCCAGCAGCCCCGGGGGGACCACCGGGGAGCTGTTTTTT. This rearrangement joins TRBV5-1 to TRBJ2-2; 7 bases map to TRBD2. Losses at the gene ends were 4 bases for V and 4 bases for J; bases not matched to a gene: 4. CDR1 and CDR2 from the germline V gene are SGHRS and YFSETQ. The CDR3 has 14 residues.

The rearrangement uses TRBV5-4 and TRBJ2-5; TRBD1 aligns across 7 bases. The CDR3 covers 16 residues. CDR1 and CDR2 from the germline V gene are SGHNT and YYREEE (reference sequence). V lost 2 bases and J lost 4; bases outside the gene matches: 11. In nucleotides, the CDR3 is TGTGCCAGCAGCTTTAGACAGGGAGAGTGGCGAGAGACCCAGTACTTC. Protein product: CASSFRQGEWRETQYF.

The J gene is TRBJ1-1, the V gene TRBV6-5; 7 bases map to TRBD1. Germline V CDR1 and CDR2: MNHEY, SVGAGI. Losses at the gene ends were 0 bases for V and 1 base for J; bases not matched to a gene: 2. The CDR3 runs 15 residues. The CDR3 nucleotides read TGTGCCAGCAGTTACTCCCGGACAGGGAACACTGAAGCTTTCTTT. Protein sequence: CASSYSRTGNTEAFF.

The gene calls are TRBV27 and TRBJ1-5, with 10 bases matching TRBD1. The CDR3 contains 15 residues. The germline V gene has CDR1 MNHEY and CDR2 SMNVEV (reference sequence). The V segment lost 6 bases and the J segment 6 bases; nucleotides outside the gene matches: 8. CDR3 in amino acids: CASSADRGLGQPQHF. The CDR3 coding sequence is TGTGCCAGCAGCGCTGACAGGGGGCTAGGTCAGCCCCAGCATTTT.

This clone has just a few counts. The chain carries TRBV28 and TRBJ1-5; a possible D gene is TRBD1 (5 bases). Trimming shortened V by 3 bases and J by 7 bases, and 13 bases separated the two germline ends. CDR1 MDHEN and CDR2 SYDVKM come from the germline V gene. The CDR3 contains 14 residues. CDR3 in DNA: TGTGCCAGCAGTTTTAGAAGGGGAGACCAGCCCCAGCATTTT. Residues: CASSFRRGDQPQHF.

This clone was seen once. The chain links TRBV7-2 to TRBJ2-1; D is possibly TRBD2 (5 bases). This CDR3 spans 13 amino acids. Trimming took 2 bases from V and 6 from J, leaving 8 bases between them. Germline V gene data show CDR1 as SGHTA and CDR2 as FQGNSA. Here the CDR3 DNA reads TGTGCCAGCAGCTTAATGGACTCCAATGAGCAGTTCTTC. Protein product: CASSLMDSNEQFF.

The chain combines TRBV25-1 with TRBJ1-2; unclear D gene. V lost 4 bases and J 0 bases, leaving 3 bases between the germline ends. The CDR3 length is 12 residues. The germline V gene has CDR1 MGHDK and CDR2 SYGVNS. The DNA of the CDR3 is TGTGCCAGCAGTGGAGCTAACTATGGCTACACCTTC. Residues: CASSGANYGYTF.

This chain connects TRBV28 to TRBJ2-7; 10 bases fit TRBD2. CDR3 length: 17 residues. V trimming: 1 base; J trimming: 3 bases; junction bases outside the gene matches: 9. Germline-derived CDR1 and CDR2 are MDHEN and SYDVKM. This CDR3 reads CASSLSGYLAGDYEQYF. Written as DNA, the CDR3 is TGTGCCAGCAGTTTATCGGGCTACCTAGCGGGAGACTACGAGCAGTACTTC.

The DNA for the CDR3 is TGTGCCAGCAGCTTAGCCGAGCGGAGGTCAGAGACCCAGTACTTC. Its translation: CASSLAERRSETQYF. The gene calls are TRBV7-6 and TRBJ2-5, with a weak D call TRBD2 (5 bases). The V and J ends lost 0 bases and 4 bases respectively, with 12 bases between them. The germline V gene encodes CDR1 SGHVS and CDR2 FNYEAQ. The CDR3 has 15 residues.

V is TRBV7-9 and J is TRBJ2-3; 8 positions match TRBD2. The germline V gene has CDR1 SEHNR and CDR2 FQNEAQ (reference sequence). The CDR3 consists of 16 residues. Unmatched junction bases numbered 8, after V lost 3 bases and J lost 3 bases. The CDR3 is CASSLGDGLATDTQYF. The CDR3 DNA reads TGTGCCAGCAGCTTGGGGGACGGACTAGCAACAGATACGCAGTATTTT.

Here the CDR3 reads CASSKKGSGGRDNEQFF. In DNA form, the CDR3 reads TGTGCCAGCAGCAAAAAGGGGTCGGGGGGAAGGGACAATGAGCAGTTCTTC. The J gene is TRBJ2-1, the V gene TRBV21-1; the table's D call TRBD2 went unverified against the DNA. TRBV21-1 is a known pseudogene. The CDR3 runs to 17 residues.

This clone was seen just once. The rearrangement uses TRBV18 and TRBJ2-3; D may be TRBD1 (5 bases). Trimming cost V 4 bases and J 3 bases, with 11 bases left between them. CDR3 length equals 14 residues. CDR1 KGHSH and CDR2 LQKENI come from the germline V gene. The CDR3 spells CASSRPTETDTQYF. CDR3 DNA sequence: TGTGCCAGCTCACGGCCGACAGAGACAGATACGCAGTATTTT.

The CDR3 is CASSSRLGQFF. The CDR3 region has the DNA TGTGCCAGCAGTTCCCGACTAGGGCAGTTCTTC. This chain connects TRBV28 to TRBJ2-1, with a weak D call TRBD2 (6 bases). This CDR3 contains 11 residues. Deletions cut 4 bases from V and 12 bases from J, with 10 bases between. Germline CDR1 and CDR2: MDHEN and SYDVKM.

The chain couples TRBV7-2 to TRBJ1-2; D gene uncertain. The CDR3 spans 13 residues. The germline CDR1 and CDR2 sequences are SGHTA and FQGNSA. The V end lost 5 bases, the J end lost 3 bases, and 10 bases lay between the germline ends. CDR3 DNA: TGTGCCAGCAGCCCGGACGTGGACTATGGCTACACCTTC. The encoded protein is CASSPDVDYGYTF.

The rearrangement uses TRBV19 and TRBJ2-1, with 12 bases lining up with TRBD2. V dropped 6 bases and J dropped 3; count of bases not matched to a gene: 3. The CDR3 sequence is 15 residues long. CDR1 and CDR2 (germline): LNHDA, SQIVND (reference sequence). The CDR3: CASSPTSGSYNEQFF. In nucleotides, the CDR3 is TGTGCCAGTAGCCCGACTAGCGGGAGCTACAATGAGCAGTTCTTC.

The CDR3 DNA reads TGTGCCAGCAGCTCCGGACAGGAGAAGTACGAGCAGTACTTC. Translating it yields CASSSGQEKYEQYF. This chain connects TRBV5-4 to TRBJ2-7; 7 bases are a match to TRBD1. V was clipped by 3 bases and J by 4 bases; unmatched bases: 7. There are 14 residues in the CDR3. CDR1 and CDR2 from the germline V gene are SGHNT and YYREEE (reference sequence). The variable domain in full, completed from reference TRBV5-4 and TRBJ2-7, reads ETGVTQSPTHLIKTRGQQVTLRCSSQSGHNTVSWYQQALGQGPQFIFQYYREEENGRGNFPPRFSGLQFPNYSSELNVNALELDDSALYLCASSSGQEKYEQYFGPGTRLTVT.

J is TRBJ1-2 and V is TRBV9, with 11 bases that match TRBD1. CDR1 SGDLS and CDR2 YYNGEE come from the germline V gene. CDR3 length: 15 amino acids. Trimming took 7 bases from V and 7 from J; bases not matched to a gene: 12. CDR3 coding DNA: TGTGCCAGCCGGGGGACAGGGGGGTTTAGAAGTGGCTACACCTTC. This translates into CASRGTGGFRSGYTF.

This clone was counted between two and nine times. The DNA for the CDR3 is TGTGCCAGCGGTGGTTACAATGAGCAGTTCTTC. Translating gives CASGGYNEQFF. This sequence joins TRBV7-2 and TRBJ2-1, with no clear D. The CDR3 totals 11 residues. CDR1 SGHTA and CDR2 FQGNSA come from the germline V gene. V lost 8 bases, J lost 4 bases, and 6 bases lay in between.

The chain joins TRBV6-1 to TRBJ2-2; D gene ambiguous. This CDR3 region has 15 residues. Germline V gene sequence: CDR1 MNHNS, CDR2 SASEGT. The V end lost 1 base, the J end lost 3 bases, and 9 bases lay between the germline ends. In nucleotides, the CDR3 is TGTGCCAGCAGTGAAGAAGGCGGATACACCGGGGAGCTGTTTTTT. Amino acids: CASSEEGGYTGELFF.

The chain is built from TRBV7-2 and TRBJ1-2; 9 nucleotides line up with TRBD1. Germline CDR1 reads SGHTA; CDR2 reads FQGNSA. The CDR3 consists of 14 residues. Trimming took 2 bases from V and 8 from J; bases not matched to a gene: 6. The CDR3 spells CASSLNPGTGGYTF. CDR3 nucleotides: TGTGCCAGCAGCTTAAACCCCGGGACAGGGGGCTACACCTTC.